This entry describes one T cell receptor (beta chain). The data belong to a study of blood T cell repertoires in COVID-19. Study details: From the United States, Italy and Spain came samples of acute and convalescent COVID-19. The analysed material was cDNA or gDNA that came from T cells, B-cell-depleted T cells, or PBMCs.

J lost 7 bases, V lost 3 bases, and 11 bases had no gene match. Germline CDR1 and CDR2: MRHNA and SNTAGT. The CDR3 has 15 amino acids. Original processing methods: Researchers report that nucleated cell counts were estimated from reference gene primer amplification. Produced via immunoSEQ multiplex PCR; TCRdb's table is partial and in-frame only. D and trimming come from the DNA, and the V and J calls and clone size come from that table. The sample yields 300,000 to 350,000 clones, around 80% seen once. The chain uses TRBV6-4 and TRBJ1-2; 7 nucleotides agree with TRBD1. The sequenced sample consisted of peripheral blood. The clonotype was recovered from a man aged 25-40 years with active or convalescent COVID-19. For the CDR3, the DNA is TGTGCCAGCAGTGAGATGGGGGGACAGAAGCCTGGCTACACCTTC. Translation: CASSEMGGQKPGYTF.